The 31 T cell receptor beta chains listed next were all sequenced from one sample in a study of T cell changes during pregnancy in multiple sclerosis (dated by TCRdb to between 2018 and 2021). Libraries were prepared through the immunoSEQ multiplex PCR assay. TCRdb limited this immuneACCESS table to in-frame rearrangements with V and J called. A share of clones is missing; checked studies link under half to unresolved V genes, and the rest is unexplained. This sample holds about 77,000 clones; approximately 91% were observed only once. Of the sample, approximately 2% falls within the top ten clones. The sequences come from peripheral blood, collected before pregnancy. These receptor sequences come from a female donor with multiple sclerosis, enrolled in a pregnancy study.

The rearrangement links TRBV7-9 to TRBJ1-6, with 9 nucleotides matching TRBD1. CDR3 length: 14 amino acids. Germline V lookup: CDR1 SEHNR, CDR2 FQNEAQ (reference sequence). Trimming removed 5 bases from V and 10 bases from J; junction bases left unmatched: 6. CDR3 region: CASSPGTGYSPLHF. The CDR3 bases are TGTGCCAGCAGCCCTGGGACAGGGTACTCACCCCTCCACTTT.

V gene TRBV15 combines with J gene TRBJ2-2; D might be TRBD1 (7 bases). Germline V lookup: CDR1 LNHNV, CDR2 YYDKDF (reference sequence). Deletions cut 5 bases from V and 4 bases from J, with 17 bases between. The CDR3 runs to 16 residues. CDR3 protein: CATSPPGQGGTGELFF. The CDR3 bases are TGTGCCACCAGCCCTCCCGGGCAGGGGGGCACCGGGGAGCTGTTTTTT.

The V call is TRBV5-6, the J call TRBJ2-7; D is ambiguous. Germline V lookup: CDR1 SGHDT, CDR2 YYEEEE. Trimming removed 3 bases at V and 3 bases at J, with 4 bases between. The CDR3 has 11 residues. The CDR3 spells CASSSYYEQYF. In DNA form, the CDR3 reads TGTGCCAGCAGCTCTTACTACGAGCAGTACTTC.

The chain links TRBV30 to TRBJ1-5; D is uncertain. CDR1 GTSNPN and CDR2 SVGIG come from the germline V gene (reference sequence). The V and J ends lost 2 bases and 2 bases respectively, with 16 bases between them. The CDR3 has 16 residues. CDR3 residues: CAWSPLQGRGNQPQHF. The CDR3 coding sequence is TGTGCCTGGAGTCCCCTCCAAGGGCGGGGCAATCAGCCCCAGCATTTT.

V usage is TRBV30 and J usage is TRBJ1-2, with 9 nucleotides matching TRBD1. The CDR3 runs to 13 residues. CDR1 is GTSNPN, CDR2 SVGIG, per germline (reference sequence). Trimming at V came to 2 bases and at J to 3 bases, leaving 1 base not matched to a gene. CDR3 DNA: TGTGCCTGGAGTCGACAGGGGGACTATGGCTACACCTTC. Its protein product is CAWSRQGDYGYTF.

V and J are TRBV10-3 and TRBJ1-5; D call uncertain. The germline V gene has CDR1 ENHRY and CDR2 SYGVKD. This CDR3 has 14 amino acids. Trimming took 2 bases from V and 5 from J, leaving 10 bases between them. Here the CDR3 reads CAISEEEGYQPQHF. The CDR3 DNA reads as TGTGCCATCAGTGAGGAGGAGGGCTATCAGCCCCAGCATTTT.

A single count supports this clone. The chain is built from TRBV5-1 and TRBJ2-1; a possible D gene is TRBD2 (7 bases). Germline loops: CDR1 SGHRS, CDR2 YFSETQ. Deletions cut 0 bases from V and 4 bases from J, with 17 bases between. The CDR3 is 17 residues long. The CDR3 region has the DNA TGCGCCAGCAGCTTGGCCTGGGCGGGGGCCGGGTACAATGAGCAGTTCTTC. Translating gives CASSLAWAGAGYNEQFF.

The J gene is TRBJ2-7, the V gene TRBV5-1; tentative D call: TRBD1 (5 bases). This CDR3 comprises 14 residues. The V gene's germline CDR1 is SGHRS and CDR2 YFSETQ. The V and J ends lost 0 bases and 4 bases respectively, with 11 bases between them. CDR3 sequence reads: CASSLGRQRYEQYF. Written as DNA, the CDR3 is TGCGCCAGCAGCTTGGGACGACAGAGATACGAGCAGTACTTC. Full variable domain (outside the CDR3, taken from reference TRBV5-1 and TRBJ2-7): KAGVTQTPRYLIKTRGQQVTLSCSPISGHRSVSWYQQTPGQGLQFLFEYFSETQRNKGNFPGRFSGRQFSNSRSEMNVSTLELGDSALYLCASSLGRQRYEQYFGPGTRLTVT.

V and J are TRBV6-1 and TRBJ1-2; 8 bases are shared with TRBD1. The CDR3 length is 14 residues. Germline CDR1 reads MNHNS; CDR2 reads SASEGT. V was pared by 6 bases and J by 1 base, with 4 bases of the junction left unmatched. CDR3 loop: CASSQGARNYGYTF. In DNA form, the CDR3 reads TGTGCCAGCAGCCAGGGGGCCCGTAACTATGGCTACACCTTC.

This clone was detected only a few times. Here the CDR3 reads CAISEEPAGGYNSPLHF. CDR3 nucleotide sequence: TGTGCCATCAGTGAGGAACCCGCAGGGGGATATAATTCACCCCTCCACTTT. The chain carries TRBV10-3 and TRBJ1-6; 7 nucleotides agree with TRBD1. The CDR3 sequence is 17 residues long. J lost 4 bases, V lost 2 bases, and 8 bases had no gene match. Germline V gene lookup returns CDR1 ENHRY and CDR2 SYGVKD.

The rearrangement joins TRBV10-3 to TRBJ2-1; TRBD1 aligns across 10 bases. V lost 7 bases and J lost 6; bases outside the gene matches: 3. In germline, CDR1 is ENHRY, CDR2 SYGVKD. This CDR3 is 13 amino acids long. CDR3 protein: CAITGQGINEQFF. CDR3 nucleotide sequence: TGTGCCATCACGGGACAGGGGATCAATGAGCAGTTCTTC.

The genes are TRBV9 and TRBJ1-4; 7 bases are shared with TRBD1. The germline V gene encodes CDR1 SGDLS and CDR2 YYNGEE. Trimming at V came to 3 bases and at J to 8 bases, leaving 7 bases not matched to a gene. The CDR3 runs 14 residues. Written as DNA, the CDR3 is TGTGCCAGCAGCGAGGGAACAGGGGACGAAAAACTGTTTTTT. Translating gives CASSEGTGDEKLFF.

This chain connects TRBV10-3 to TRBJ2-3, with D perhaps TRBD2 (5 bases). V lost 4 bases and J 0 bases, leaving 11 bases between the germline ends. The germline gives CDR1 ENHRY, CDR2 SYGVKD. The length of the CDR3 is 15 residues. The CDR3 DNA reads as TGTGCCATCAGTGTGGGGAGTCCTAGCACAGATACGCAGTATTTT. The encoded protein is CAISVGSPSTDTQYF.

The chain combines TRBV6-4 with TRBJ2-3; TRBD1 agrees at 8 bases. The CDR3 length is 15 residues. V lost 0 bases to trimming and J lost 4 bases; unmatched junction nucleotides: 3. CDR1 and CDR2 from the germline V gene are MRHNA and SNTAGT. CDR3 DNA: TGTGCCAGCAGTGACTCCGCAGGGGGCGCAGATACGCAGTATTTT. Amino acid sequence: CASSDSAGGADTQYF.

The chain has TRBV6-1 and TRBJ1-2; unclear D gene. Germline loops: CDR1 MNHNS, CDR2 SASEGT. This CDR3 spans 10 amino acids. V lost 7 bases to trimming and J lost 3 bases, with 3 bases between them. This CDR3 reads CASTDYGYTF. The CDR3 region has the DNA TGTGCCAGCACCGACTATGGCTACACCTTC.

A single count supports this clone. The chain recombines TRBV20-1 with TRBJ1-2; no definite D call. The length of the CDR3 is 11 residues. Germline loops: CDR1 DFQATT, CDR2 SNEGSKA (reference sequence). For the CDR3, the DNA is TGCAGGGCCCCCGGGAACTATGGCTACACCTTC. Amino acids: CRAPGNYGYTF.

This clone has a single count. This chain connects TRBV28 to TRBJ2-7; TRBD1 matches 7 bases. The CDR3 has 14 amino acids. Trimming removed 6 bases from V and 2 bases from J; junction bases left unmatched: 7. In germline, CDR1 is MDHEN, CDR2 SYDVKM. The CDR3 sequence is CASSPGGPAYEQYF. In nucleotides, the CDR3 is TGTGCCAGCAGCCCAGGGGGACCCGCCTACGAGCAGTACTTC.

V and J are TRBV6-1 and TRBJ1-4; weak D call: TRBD1 (5 bases). Germline V lookup: CDR1 MNHNS, CDR2 SASEGT. The CDR3 runs to 15 residues. Trimming stripped 2 bases from V and 3 bases from J, with 10 bases between. CDR3 sequence (DNA): TGTGCCAGCAGTGAATGGGGCAGTTCTAATGAAAAACTGTTTTTT. This codes for CASSEWGSSNEKLFF.

The chain is built from TRBV21-1 and TRBJ1-1. TRBV21-1 is listed as a pseudogene. The CDR3 is made up of 13 amino acids. The CDR3 loop reads CASSKVTPVRAFF. The DNA of the CDR3 is TGTGCCAGCAGCAAAGTGACGCCGGTGCGGGCTTTCTTT.

The V gene is TRBV19, the J gene TRBJ1-1, with a possible D match to TRBD1 (5 bases). Germline lookup yields CDR1 LNHDA and CDR2 SQIVND (reference sequence). CDR3 length: 14 amino acids. V dropped 3 bases and J dropped 5 bases, with 13 bases sitting between them. CDR3 residues: CASSMQDGGTEAFF. Written as DNA, the CDR3 is TGTGCCAGTAGTATGCAGGACGGGGGAACTGAAGCTTTCTTT.

This chain connects TRBV6-5 to TRBJ1-2, with D unclear. In germline, CDR1 is MNHEY, CDR2 SVGAGI. This CDR3 has 13 residues. Trimming took off 5 bases at V and 7 bases at J, with 14 bases between the two ends. The CDR3 region has the DNA TGTGCCAGCAGTAAGGGAGCCCGGCTTGGCTACACCTTC. Translating gives CASSKGARLGYTF.

The gene calls are TRBV5-1 and TRBJ2-3, with D perhaps TRBD1 (6 bases). The germline CDR1 and CDR2 sequences are SGHRS and YFSETQ. The CDR3 consists of 13 residues. Trimming stripped 4 bases from V and 4 bases from J, with 10 bases between. CDR3 coding DNA: TGCGCCAGCAGCCGAGACAGGCCAGATACGCAGTATTTT. It encodes CASSRDRPDTQYF. Together with reference TRBV5-1 and TRBJ2-3, the CDR3 gives the full variable domain: KAGVTQTPRYLIKTRGQQVTLSCSPISGHRSVSWYQQTPGQGLQFLFEYFSETQRNKGNFPGRFSGRQFSNSRSEMNVSTLELGDSALYLCASSRDRPDTQYFGPGTRLTVL.

The CDR3 nucleotides are TGCGCCAGCAGCTTGGAAACAGGGCCCGGAGCTTTCTTT. Translated: CASSLETGPGAFF. The rearrangement uses TRBV5-1 and TRBJ1-1, with D possibly being TRBD1 (6 bases). The germline V and J ends were trimmed by 0 bases and 10 bases, with 13 bases remaining between them. The CDR3 runs 13 residues. CDR1 and CDR2 from the germline V gene are SGHRS and YFSETQ.

For the CDR3, the DNA is TGTGCCAGCAGATCGTCCGGGACAGCCTATGGCTACACCTTC. It translates to CASRSSGTAYGYTF. The chain uses TRBV6-5 and TRBJ1-2; 7 bases map to TRBD1. V shed 6 bases and J 4 bases; nucleotides not matched to a gene: 8. Germline V gene lookup returns CDR1 MNHEY and CDR2 SVGAGI. This CDR3 is 14 amino acids long.

The rearrangement uses TRBV27 and TRBJ2-5, with 7 bases identical to TRBD1. The junction had 9 bases not matched to a gene; V was cut back by 0 bases and J by 2 bases. The CDR3 contains 17 residues. CDR1 is MNHEY and CDR2 is SMNVEV in the germline V gene (reference sequence). CDR3 DNA sequence: TGTGCCAGCAGTTTATCGCCCCGGACAGGTGGTCAAGAGACCCAGTACTTC. This codes for CASSLSPRTGGQETQYF.

V gene TRBV5-6 combines with J gene TRBJ2-2, with D perhaps TRBD1 (6 bases). Trimming stripped 4 bases from V and 1 base from J, with 11 bases between. Germline CDR1 SGHDT, CDR2 YYEEEE. The CDR3 runs 15 residues. CDR3 loop: CASSTRTENTGELFF. As DNA, the CDR3 is TGTGCCAGCAGCACACGGACAGAGAACACCGGGGAGCTGTTTTTT. Looking up the rest from reference TRBV5-6 and TRBJ2-2 gives the full variable domain: DAGVTQSPTHLIKTRGQQVTLRCSPKSGHDTVSWYQQALGQGPQFIFQYYEEEERQRGNFPDRFSGHQFPNYSSELNVNALLLGDSALYLCASSTRTENTGELFFGEGSRLTVL.

In this sample, this clone turned up once. The chain's CDR3 is CASSLDRPILADTQYF. CDR3 sequence (DNA): TGTGCCAGCAGCTTGGACAGGCCGATTTTAGCGGATACGCAGTATTTT. The gene calls are TRBV11-2 and TRBJ2-3; 7 positions match TRBD1. The CDR3 is 16 amino acids. With V trimmed by 3 bases and J by 6 bases, 12 bases remained unmatched. Germline values: CDR1 SGHAT, CDR2 FQNNGV.

The J gene is TRBJ2-1, the V gene TRBV7-3; a possible D gene is TRBD1 (6 bases). From germline, CDR1 is SGHTA and CDR2 FQGTGA. V was pared by 4 bases and J by 4 bases, with 14 bases between. This CDR3 comprises 15 residues. The CDR3 DNA is TGTGCCAGCAGCTCATTAGGGCAGGGGTACAATGAGCAGTTCTTC. The encoded protein is CASSSLGQGYNEQFF.

The chain has TRBV4-1 and TRBJ2-5, with 11 positions matching TRBD2. Trimming cost V 4 bases and J 5 bases; bases outside gene matches: 6. CDR1 and CDR2 from the germline V gene are MGHRA and YSYEKL. This CDR3 comprises 15 residues. Written as DNA, the CDR3 is TGCGCCAGCAGCCTTAGCGGGGGGGCGGGTGAGACCCAGTACTTC. Encoded protein: CASSLSGGAGETQYF.

The J gene is TRBJ2-7, the V gene TRBV4-3; tentative D call: TRBD2 (5 bases). This CDR3 comprises 14 residues. V shed 0 bases and J shed 7 bases, with 13 bases lying between them. Germline V gene data show CDR1 as LGHNA and CDR2 as YSLEER. CDR3 nucleotide sequence: TGCGCCAGCAGCCAAGATCGCCCGGGATGGGAGCAGTACTTC. It translates to CASSQDRPGWEQYF.

The genes are TRBV19 and TRBJ1-4, with a tentative D call TRBD1 (6 bases). The CDR3 runs to 15 residues. Trimming cost V 5 bases and J 0 bases, with 10 bases left between them. The V gene's germline CDR1 is LNHDA and CDR2 SQIVND (reference sequence). The chain's CDR3 is CASSAGQTTNEKLFF. The CDR3 nucleotides are TGTGCCAGTAGTGCTGGACAGACAACTAATGAAAAACTGTTTTTT.